Here is one TCR beta chain with its context. The antigen remains unidentified. Though nominally healthy at sampling, donors likely had unrecorded immune exposures. This entry belongs to a study of cytomegalovirus exposure and HLA in healthy donors. Germline CDR1 LNHDA, CDR2 SQIVND (reference sequence). Trimming removed 6 bases from V and 6 bases from J, with 15 bases in between. There are 14 residues in the CDR3. A multiplex PCR was run with 60 Vbeta primers and 13 Jbeta primers. TCRdb's table, derived via immunoSEQ multiplex PCR, lists solely in-frame clones and lacks some. The sample yields over 85,000 clones, 79% seen once. Study-level results: The later analysis indicated that the majority of CMV-associated TCR beta chains appeared HLA-restricted. The study listed some 160 cytomegalovirus-associated TCR beta chains.

The V and J genes are TRBV19 and TRBJ1-5, with D unclear. Sequenced input: PBMCs. This sequence was found in a woman in her 40s in good health and CMV-seronegative. The CDR3 bases are TGTGCCAGTAGAAAGTCTTTTAATAGTCAGCCCCAGCATTTT. It specifies CASRKSFNSQPQHF. Full variable domain (rest looked up from reference TRBV19 and TRBJ1-5): DGGITQSPKYLFRKEGQNVTLSCEQNLNHDAMYWYRQDPGQGLRLIYYSQIVNDFQKGDIAEGYSVSREKKESFPLTVTSAQKNPTAFYLCASRKSFNSQPQHFGDGTRLSIL.